These 31 T cell receptor beta chains were sequenced from one sample in a study of T cells in Graves' hyperthyroidism and ophthalmopathy. From RNA transcripts, TCR beta CDR3 regions were amplified. HTBI primers were employed in a first-round RT-PCR of the TCR CDR3. In TCRdb, the multiplex PCR reads were re-called with MiXCR into one record per CDR3 protein. The sample consists of 500,000 to 750,000 distinct CDR3 sequences, more than 15% of them appearing once. Sequencing used blood. All receptors come from a woman aged 25-40 years with Graves' hyperthyroidism.

The chain joins TRBV27 to TRBJ2-1; D ambiguous. V lost 5 bases and J lost 0, with 11 bases in between. Germline-derived CDR1 and CDR2 are MNHEY and SMNVEV (reference sequence). CDR3 length: 15 amino acids. The CDR3 spells CASSDFLSSYNEQFF. CDR3 DNA sequence: TGTGCCAGCAGTGATTTCCTAAGCTCCTACAATGAGCAGTTCTTC.

This clonotype was counted at least ten times. V usage is TRBV10-1 and J usage is TRBJ2-7, with 10 bases fitting TRBD2. The CDR3 loop spans 14 amino acids. Trimming at V came to 4 bases and at J to 3 bases, leaving 3 bases not matched to a gene. Germline CDR1 reads WNHNN; CDR2 reads SYGVQD (reference sequence). CDR3 nucleotides: TGCGCCAGCAGTGGGGCTAGCGGGAGCTACGAGCAGTACTTC. Translating gives CASSGASGSYEQYF.

This clonotype was counted many times. The chain uses TRBV20-1 and TRBJ1-1, with 7 bases fitting TRBD1. V trimming: 0 bases; J trimming: 1 base; junction bases outside the gene matches: 8. Germline V lookup: CDR1 DFQATT, CDR2 SNEGSKA (reference sequence). This CDR3 region has 16 residues. Written as DNA, the CDR3 is TGCAGTGCTAGAGATGGAGGGGGCGGAAGGAACACTGAAGCTTTCTTT. It translates to CSARDGGGGRNTEAFF.

As concerns this clonotype: Just one base apart from a much larger clone, this may be a read error. The V gene is TRBV18, the J gene TRBJ1-5; unclear D gene. V lost 6 bases to trimming and J lost 6 bases, with 15 bases between them. Germline CDR1 KGHSH, CDR2 LQKENI. The CDR3 contains 14 residues. In DNA, the CDR3 is TGTGCCAGCTCGTATCTAGGGCCCGGTCAGCCCCAGCATTTT. Its translation: CASSYLGPGQPQHF.

This clonotype turned up a few times. The chain links TRBV7-8 to TRBJ2-1, with D possibly matching TRBD1 (6 bases). Germline V gene lookup returns CDR1 SGHVS and CDR2 FQNEAQ. The CDR3 consists of 12 residues. Trimming pared 3 bases from V and 8 bases from J, leaving 8 bases between. As DNA, the CDR3 is TGTGCCAGCAGCTTGTACAGGGATGAGCAGTTCTTC. Protein: CASSLYRDEQFF.

This rearrangement joins TRBV5-1 to TRBJ1-3; D perhaps matches TRBD1 (6 bases). CDR1 is SGHRS, CDR2 YFSETQ, per germline. The ends were cut back, 3 bases at V and 2 bases at J, with 9 bases in the middle. This CDR3 is 14 amino acids long. For the CDR3, the DNA is TGCGCCAGCAGCTCGACAGGACCTGGAAACACCATATATTTT. Its translation is CASSSTGPGNTIYF.

The rearrangement links TRBV6-2 or TRBV6-3 to TRBJ2-1; 7 positions agree with TRBD2. Unmatched junction bases numbered 11, after V lost 5 bases and J lost 4 bases. This CDR3 is built from 16 residues. The germline V gene encodes CDR1 MNHEY and CDR2 SVGEGT. CDR3 loop: CASSPLSGGQYNEQFF. The CDR3 DNA sequence: TGTGCCAGCAGTCCCCTCTCGGGAGGCCAATACAATGAGCAGTTCTTC.

This clonotype was counted between two and nine times. This chain uses TRBV15 with TRBJ2-2; the match to TRBD2 covers 8 bases. This CDR3 contains 16 residues. The germline CDR1 and CDR2 sequences are LNHNV and YYDKDF (reference sequence). The trim removed 7 bases at V and 0 bases at J, leaving 7 bases unmatched. CDR3 DNA sequence: TGTGCCACCAAGCAGGGCGGGAGGTCGAACACCGGGGAGCTGTTTTTT. It yields the protein CATKQGGRSNTGELFF.

The table lists this clonotype with a few counts. A read error is possible here, since a much larger clone lies one base away. The genes are TRBV30 and TRBJ1-1, with D possibly TRBD1 on 5 matching bases. CDR1 and CDR2 from the germline V gene are GTSNPN and SVGIG (reference sequence). The CDR3 extends over 14 amino acids. V was cut by 0 bases and J by 1 base, with 9 bases left in between. CDR3 nucleotides: TGTGCCTGGAGTGTACCAGGGAGGAACACTGAAGCTTTCTTT. It translates to CAWSVPGRNTEAFF.

V and J are TRBV18 and TRBJ2-5; weak D call: TRBD1 (5 bases). Germline V CDR1 and CDR2: KGHSH, LQKENI. V was trimmed by 2 bases and J by 3 bases, leaving 10 bases between them. CDR3 size: 14 residues. CDR3 region: CASSPTRQKETQYF. The CDR3 region has the DNA TGTGCCAGCTCACCAACGCGACAGAAAGAGACCCAGTACTTC.

The chain is built from TRBV3-1 and TRBJ2-3, with 13 positions matching TRBD2. CDR3 length: 17 amino acids. Looked up from germline, CDR1 is LGHDT and CDR2 is YNNKEL (reference sequence). V shed 4 bases, J shed 2 bases, and the junction held 6 bases outside the gene matches. The CDR3 nucleotides are TGTGCCAGCAGCCCGCTAGGACTAGCGGGAGTCACAGATACGCAGTATTTT. As protein: CASSPLGLAGVTDTQYF.

The genes are TRBV27 and TRBJ2-3, with TRBD2 as a possible D gene (6 bases). CDR1 MNHEY and CDR2 SMNVEV come from the germline V gene (reference sequence). The CDR3 has 19 residues. The V gene lost 3 bases and the J gene lost 6 bases, with 28 bases spanning the gap. The CDR3 is CASSFISSLWELGGDTQYF. The CDR3 nucleotides are TGTGCCAGCAGTTTTATAAGTTCGTTATGGGAGCTTGGGGGGGATACGCAGTATTTT.

This clonotype was observed many times. The CDR3 loop is CASSQLAVPPYEQYF. CDR3 bases: TGTGCCAGCAGCCAATTAGCGGTTCCTCCCTACGAGCAGTACTTC. The V and J genes are TRBV3-1 and TRBJ2-7; TRBD2 might be the D (6 bases). Looked up from germline, CDR1 is LGHDT and CDR2 is YNNKEL (reference sequence). V lost 2 bases and J lost 2, with 13 bases in between. This CDR3 has 15 residues.

Notes on this clonotype: A read error may be the cause here, since a much bigger clone is one base away. The chain employs TRBV5-1 and TRBJ2-3, with D perhaps given as TRBD1 or TRBD2 (5 bases each). The CDR3 contains 14 residues. Trimming shortened V by 2 bases and J by 4 bases, and 11 bases separated the two germline ends. Germline CDR1 reads SGHRS; CDR2 reads YFSETQ. This CDR3 is CASSFGTEADTQYF. The CDR3 region has the DNA TGCGCCAGCAGCTTCGGGACGGAGGCAGATACGCAGTATTTT.

The sample holds many counts of this clonotype. This chain links TRBV3-1 with TRBJ1-5; a possible D gene is TRBD1 (5 bases). Per germline, CDR1 LGHDT and CDR2 YNNKEL (reference sequence). Trimming stripped 6 bases from V and 0 bases from J, with 12 bases between. CDR3 length equals 15 residues. In DNA form, the CDR3 reads TGTGCCAGCAGTCAGGGACTGTTTAGCAATCAGCCCCAGCATTTT. Translated: CASSQGLFSNQPQHF.

The sample holds many counts of this clonotype. The rearrangement joins TRBV20-1 to TRBJ2-7, with 10 positions matching TRBD2. From germline, CDR1 is DFQATT and CDR2 SNEGSKA (reference sequence). After removal of 5 bases from V and 3 bases from J, the junction contained 10 bases not matched to a gene. This CDR3 contains 15 residues. The CDR3 protein is CSAQAGTSDNYEQYF. In DNA form, the CDR3 reads TGCAGTGCTCAAGCCGGGACTAGCGATAACTACGAGCAGTACTTC.

This clonotype was recorded a few times. This chain links TRBV4-1 with TRBJ1-3; D gene uncertain. Per germline, CDR1 MGHRA and CDR2 YSYEKL. Trimming took off 3 bases at V and 0 bases at J, with 9 bases between the two ends. The length of the CDR3 is 15 residues. Written as DNA, the CDR3 is TGCGCCAGCAGCCAGTCCCTTTTCTCTGGAAACACCATATATTTT. Residues: CASSQSLFSGNTIYF.

This chain uses TRBV6-2 or TRBV6-3 with TRBJ1-1; 7 nucleotides align to TRBD1. V shed 6 bases and J 2 bases; nucleotides not matched to a gene: 9. Germline lookup yields CDR1 MNHEY and CDR2 SVGEGT. The CDR3 runs to 15 residues. The CDR3 protein is CASSWDRRINTEAFF. For the CDR3, the DNA is TGTGCCAGCAGCTGGGACAGAAGGATTAACACTGAAGCTTTCTTT.

This clonotype was counted ten times or more. The rearrangement joins TRBV7-9 to TRBJ2-1; the match to TRBD1 covers 10 bases. Germline lookup yields CDR1 SEHNR and CDR2 FQNEAQ (reference sequence). The CDR3 is 16 amino acids. V trimming: 5 bases; J trimming: 6 bases; junction bases outside the gene matches: 10. CDR3 amino acids: CASSLRPGQGLNEQFF. The CDR3 nucleotides read TGTGCCAGCAGCCTGCGCCCGGGACAGGGGCTCAATGAGCAGTTCTTC.

The chain combines TRBV20-1 with TRBJ2-7; 9 nucleotides match TRBD2. The germline V gene encodes CDR1 DFQATT and CDR2 SNEGSKA (reference sequence). The CDR3 consists of 15 residues. V shed 0 bases, J shed 4 bases, and the junction held 7 bases outside the gene matches. The CDR3, as DNA: TGCAGTGCTAGAGATCGGGGTAGCGGGAGATACGAGCAGTACTTC. It is translated as CSARDRGSGRYEQYF.

This clonotype came up a few times. V and J are TRBV9 and TRBJ2-7, with D tentatively TRBD1 (6 bases). Trimming took off 3 bases at V and 3 bases at J, with 16 bases between the two ends. CDR1 SGDLS and CDR2 YYNGEE come from the germline V gene. This CDR3 is 15 amino acids long. In DNA form, the CDR3 reads TGTGCCAGCAGCGCCGACGAGGACAGAGTCTACGAGCAGTACTTC. The encoded protein is CASSADEDRVYEQYF.

This clonotype was recorded many times. This chain connects TRBV7-6 to TRBJ2-1; D might be TRBD2 (6 bases). The CDR3 contains 15 residues. Trimming removed 1 base at V and 0 bases at J, with 7 bases between. The germline V gene has CDR1 SGHVS and CDR2 FNYEAQ. In DNA, the CDR3 is TGTGCCAGCAGCTTAGTGCGGGGCTCCTACAATGAGCAGTTCTTC. Encoded protein: CASSLVRGSYNEQFF.

This clonotype was picked up a small number of times. V and J are TRBV9 and TRBJ2-3; D is unclear. CDR1 and CDR2 (germline): SGDLS, YYNGEE. Deletions cut 0 bases from V and 5 bases from J, with 13 bases between. This CDR3 is built from 15 residues. The CDR3 loop is CASSVGGMAGDTQYF. DNA for the CDR3: TGTGCCAGCAGCGTAGGTGGGATGGCAGGAGATACGCAGTATTTT.

This clonotype came up a few times. The chain employs TRBV3-1 and TRBJ2-2; the D gene is possibly TRBD2 (5 bases). Germline values: CDR1 LGHDT, CDR2 YNNKEL (reference sequence). The CDR3 totals 18 residues. Trimming left V 1 base short and J 0 bases short, with 15 bases between. The CDR3 DNA is TGTGCCAGCAGCCAAGTGGTGGCGGGTGGCGCGAACACCGGGGAGCTGTTTTTT. This gives the protein CASSQVVAGGANTGELFF.

The V gene is TRBV20-1, the J gene TRBJ2-2; 11 positions agree with TRBD1. The germline CDR1 and CDR2 sequences are DFQATT and SNEGSKA (reference sequence). This CDR3 is built from 17 residues. Germline trimming cut 3 bases from V and 3 bases from J; bases unmatched to any gene: 9. CDR3 sequence reads: CSASNPGQGAYTGELFF. CDR3 nucleotides: TGCAGTGCTAGTAACCCCGGACAGGGGGCATACACCGGGGAGCTGTTTTTT.

The sample holds many counts of this clonotype. The rearrangement joins TRBV27 to TRBJ2-7; D call uncertain. The germline V gene has CDR1 MNHEY and CDR2 SMNVEV (reference sequence). The CDR3 is made up of 14 amino acids. V gave up 4 bases and J gave up 5 bases, with 15 bases separating them. CDR3 nucleotides: TGTGCCAGCAGTTACATTTTGAGGCCCGACGAGCAGTACTTC. Translation gives CASSYILRPDEQYF.

This clonotype has just one count. The V gene is TRBV2, the J gene TRBJ2-7, with D possibly matching TRBD2 (5 bases). Trimming cost V 6 bases and J 1 base, with 22 bases left between them. The CDR3 has 17 amino acids. Per the germline V gene, CDR1 is SNHLY and CDR2 is FYNNEI. This CDR3 is CASSQEPGSAESYEQYF. CDR3 in DNA: TGTGCCAGCAGCCAAGAACCCGGATCAGCGGAGTCCTACGAGCAGTACTTC.

This clonotype was detected ten times or more. The chain is built from TRBV7-2 and TRBJ2-1; TRBD2 agrees at 13 bases. There are 15 residues in the CDR3. V lost 4 bases and J lost 6; bases outside the gene matches: 3. Germline CDR1 reads SGHTA; CDR2 reads FQGNSA. The CDR3 bases are TGTGCCAGCAGCTCCACTAGCGGGAGGGGCAATGAGCAGTTCTTC. Translation: CASSSTSGRGNEQFF.

In its sample, this clonotype was seen many times. V usage is TRBV27 and J usage is TRBJ2-7, with a weak D call TRBD2 (6 bases). The V end was cut by 5 bases, the J end by 0 bases, with 11 bases between. The CDR3 has 14 amino acids. Germline-derived CDR1 and CDR2 are MNHEY and SMNVEV (reference sequence). The chain's CDR3 is CASSPGLTSYEQYF. The CDR3 DNA reads TGTGCCAGCAGTCCGGGACTCACCTCCTACGAGCAGTACTTC.

This clonotype was recorded at least ten times. V gene TRBV6-5 combines with J gene TRBJ2-7, with D possibly TRBD2 on 6 matching bases. Looked up from germline, CDR1 is MNHEY and CDR2 is SVGAGI. The CDR3 loop spans 15 amino acids. The V and J ends lost 0 bases and 3 bases respectively, with 12 bases between them. CDR3 DNA: TGTGCCAGCAGTTACTCGGCGGCCGGGGGCTACGAGCAGTACTTC. It codes for CASSYSAAGGYEQYF.

Concerning this clonotype: A much larger clonotype is one base distant, so this may be a read error. CDR3 DNA: TGCAGTGCTAACGACCCGAGACTAGCGGGAGGATACAATGAGCAGCTCTTC. Translating gives CSANDPRLAGGYNEQLF. This chain links TRBV20-1 with TRBJ2-1, with 13 positions matching TRBD2. The CDR3 has 17 residues. Germline CDR1 DFQATT, CDR2 SNEGSKA (reference sequence).